The 13 T cell receptor beta chains reported below all come from one sample, sequenced in a study of T cells in Graves' hyperthyroidism and ophthalmopathy. Amplified TCR beta CDR3 regions came from RNA transcripts. HTBI primers were employed in a first-round RT-PCR of the TCR CDR3. MiXCR was run by TCRdb on the multiplex PCR reads, yielding one entry per CDR3 protein. The sample carries 500,000 to 600,000 distinct CDR3 sequences, 46% recorded once. Material for sequencing was peripheral blood or thyroid tissue (not recorded which). The receptors here all came from an adult woman with Graves' disease, either hyperthyroidism or ophthalmopathy (not recorded which).

This clonotype has a single count. The rearrangement uses TRBV5-5 and TRBJ2-5, with 9 bases fitting TRBD1. Germline CDR1 is SGHKS and CDR2 is YYEKEE (reference sequence). The trim removed 4 bases at V and 9 bases at J, leaving 10 bases unmatched. The CDR3 runs to 14 residues. Written as DNA, the CDR3 is TGTGCCAGCAGCGATCGGTGGGGACAGGGATCCCAGTACTTC. Its translation: CASSDRWGQGSQYF.

The rearrangement links TRBV12-3 or TRBV12-4 to TRBJ2-7, with 7 bases identical to TRBD1. The ends lost 3 bases at V and 6 bases at J; junction bases unmatched: 8. The CDR3 runs to 14 residues. CDR3 coding DNA: TGTGCCAGCAGTTTCATGACAGGGTCTGGCGAGCAGTACTTC. Its translation: CASSFMTGSGEQYF.

The gene calls are TRBV2 and TRBJ1-3, with D tentatively TRBD1 (6 bases). Looked up from germline, CDR1 is SNHLY and CDR2 is FYNNEI. The CDR3 has 13 residues. The V end was cut by 7 bases, the J end by 0 bases, with 7 bases between. CDR3 bases: TGTGCCAGCACAGGGGCCTCTGGAAACACCATATATTTT. This gives the protein CASTGASGNTIYF.

The V call is TRBV7-9, the J call TRBJ2-7; D is uncertain. This CDR3 region has 13 residues. Trimming pared 9 bases from V and 0 bases from J, leaving 12 bases between. The V gene's germline CDR1 is SEHNR and CDR2 FQNEAQ (reference sequence). The DNA of the CDR3 is TGTGCCAGTAGTATGGGCAGCTCCTACGAGCAGTACTTC. Its protein product is CASSMGSSYEQYF. Together with reference TRBV7-9 and TRBJ2-7, the CDR3 gives the full variable domain: DTGVSQNPRHKITKRGQNVTFRCDPISEHNRLYWYRQTLGQGPEFLTYFQNEAQLEKSRLLSDRFSAERPKGSFSTLEIQRTEQGDSAMYLCASSMGSSYEQYFGPGTRLTVT.

This chain links TRBV7-9 with TRBJ1-2; D is ambiguous. Germline V gives CDR1 SEHNR, CDR2 FQNEAQ (reference sequence). The CDR3 spans 12 residues. V lost 4 bases to trimming and J lost 7 bases, with 10 bases between them. DNA for the CDR3: TGTGCCAGCAGCTACGGGGAGCGTGGCTACACCTTC. This encodes CASSYGERGYTF. Filled out from reference TRBV7-9 and TRBJ1-2, the complete variable domain reads DTGVSQNPRHKITKRGQNVTFRCDPISEHNRLYWYRQTLGQGPEFLTYFQNEAQLEKSRLLSDRFSAERPKGSFSTLEIQRTEQGDSAMYLCASSYGERGYTFGSGTRLTVV.

The chain employs TRBV5-1 and TRBJ1-4; D uncertain. Germline CDR1 SGHRS, CDR2 YFSETQ. Trimming took off 0 bases at V and 8 bases at J, with 8 bases between the two ends. There are 13 residues in the CDR3. CDR3 sequence: CASSLGGGEKLFF. For the CDR3, the DNA is TGCGCCAGCAGCTTGGGTGGCGGAGAAAAACTGTTTTTT. The full variable domain, with the rest looked up from reference TRBV5-1 and TRBJ1-4, is KAGVTQTPRYLIKTRGQQVTLSCSPISGHRSVSWYQQTPGQGLQFLFEYFSETQRNKGNFPGRFSGRQFSNSRSEMNVSTLELGDSALYLCASSLGGGEKLFFGSGTQLSVL.

This clonotype has more than one count but fewer than ten. This chain uses TRBV15 with TRBJ2-7; D call uncertain. Germline assignment: CDR1 LNHNV and CDR2 YYDKDF (reference sequence). The CDR3 has 14 residues. The germline V and J ends were trimmed by 0 bases and 1 base, with 7 bases remaining between them. CDR3 DNA sequence: TGTGCCACCAGCAGAGATGTGGGTTCCTACGAGCAGTACTTC. This sequence encodes CATSRDVGSYEQYF.

The V gene is TRBV20-1, the J gene TRBJ2-7; either TRBD1 or TRBD2 may fit D (5 bases each). The CDR3 totals 13 residues. V lost 6 bases and J lost 6, with 18 bases in between. Per the germline V gene, CDR1 is DFQATT and CDR2 is SNEGSKA (reference sequence). DNA of the CDR3: TGCAGTGCACGGGACCCCAAAGTCTCCGAGCAGTACTTC. Translating gives CSARDPKVSEQYF.

This clonotype occurred a few times. The rearrangement uses TRBV10-3 and TRBJ1-3, with TRBD1 as a possible D gene (6 bases). The CDR3 sequence is 15 residues long. Between the trimmed V and J ends, which lost 10 bases and 0 bases, there was a span of 16 bases. CDR1 ENHRY and CDR2 SYGVKD come from the germline V gene. As DNA, the CDR3 is TGTGCCAGCACAACCCAGGGGCACTCTGGAAACACCATATATTTT. As protein: CASTTQGHSGNTIYF.

The chain couples TRBV3-1 to TRBJ2-5; TRBD1 or TRBD2 may be the D gene (6 bases each). In germline, CDR1 is LGHDT, CDR2 YNNKEL (reference sequence). The CDR3 contains 15 residues. V gave up 2 bases and J gave up 7 bases, with 17 bases separating them. In nucleotides, the CDR3 is TGTGCCAGCAGCCAAAGGATTAGCGGAGGGGGGACCCAGTACTTC. The encoded protein is CASSQRISGGGTQYF.

The chain is built from TRBV7-9 and TRBJ1-3; the D is unclear. Per germline, CDR1 SEHNR and CDR2 FQNEAQ (reference sequence). Trimming took 2 bases from V and 3 from J, leaving 8 bases between them. The CDR3 loop spans 14 amino acids. As DNA, the CDR3 is TGTGCCAGCAGCTTACTAGGGTATGGAAACACCATATATTTT. Protein: CASSLLGYGNTIYF.

In its sample, this clonotype was seen a few times. The gene calls are TRBV12-3 or TRBV12-4 and TRBJ2-7; 10 bases match TRBD1. The CDR3 totals 16 residues. The trim removed 2 bases at V and 2 bases at J, leaving 6 bases unmatched. CDR3: CASSLHLGQGTYEQYF. CDR3 DNA: TGTGCCAGCAGTTTACATCTGGGACAGGGGACCTACGAGCAGTACTTC.

The chain uses TRBV18 and TRBJ1-5; TRBD1 might be the D (5 bases). Germline V gene lookup returns CDR1 KGHSH and CDR2 LQKENI. Trimming took off 6 bases at V and 6 bases at J, with 12 bases between the two ends. This CDR3 has 13 residues. CDR3 sequence reads: CASSPAGPQPQHF. CDR3 DNA sequence: TGTGCCAGCTCCCCCGCGGGGCCTCAGCCCCAGCATTTT.